A selection of T cell receptor beta chains follows, all from one sample in a study of cytomegalovirus exposure and HLA in healthy donors. Measured with immunoSEQ multiplex PCR; TCRdb has only the in-frame clones, and not every one. In the table there are roughly 75,000 clones, approximately 94% of which are singletons. The source material was PBMCs. The receptors originated from a woman under 30 in good health and CMV-seropositive. The CDR3 runs from the conserved cysteine through the conserved F or W.

TRBV5-1,TRBJ2-1,17,CASSLVLAGGQGNEQFF
TRBV5-1,TRBJ2-7,15,CASRRDLAGAYEQYF
TRBV19,TRBJ2-6,17,CASSRQGASLAANVLTF
TRBV2,TRBJ1-2,16,CASSHNRDKEGNGYTF
TRBV5-6,TRBJ2-2,15,CASSWGTGDTGELFF
TRBV28,TRBJ1-1,14,CASSPHLLNTEAFF
TRBV28,TRBJ2-1,13,CASVTDSRNEQFF
TRBV28,TRBJ2-5,16,CASSLTFEGAYETQYF
TRBV9,TRBJ2-7,17,CASSQGIGAQKTYEQYF
TRBV4-3,TRBJ1-6,13,CASSQDGNSPLHF
TRBV27,TRBJ1-2,14,CASSFAGGVYGYTF
TRBV29-1,TRBJ2-7,13,CSVEGELSYEQYF
TRBV5-1,TRBJ2-1,14,CASRPSTVYNEQFF
TRBV4-1,TRBJ2-1,16,CASSQPGTRVYNEQFF
TRBV7-9,TRBJ2-2,17,CASSRAGQGPNTGELFF
TRBV11-3,TRBJ2-5,15,CASSLDGGGSKTQYF
TRBV29-1,TRBJ1-2,12,CSVRDGGYGYTF
TRBV11-3,TRBJ1-4,13,CASSPDSTGQLFF
TRBV4-3,TRBJ2-7,16,CASSQERRTGFYEQYF
TRBV5-8,TRBJ2-1,13,CASSWGGVYEQFF
TRBV7-8,TRBJ2-5,15,CASSLGWGGEETQYF
TRBV2,TRBJ2-7,13,CASSYGQSYEQYF
TRBV30,TRBJ1-4,13,CAWSQGGLEKLFF
TRBV9,TRBJ1-1,16,CASSVGPGWANTEAFF
TRBV7-2,TRBJ2-1,14,CASSFYSSYNEQFF
TRBV25-1,TRBJ1-4,14,CASSDRDIAEKLFF
TRBV5-1,TRBJ2-1,16,CASSLDLLSSYNEQFF
TRBV11-3,TRBJ2-7,16,CASSNGGTGGSYEQYF
TRBV2,TRBJ1-1,15,CASSTQGTGFTEAFF
TRBV28,TRBJ2-7,16,CASSLNLGTSSYEQYF
TRBV2,TRBJ2-1,14,CASHEGQTNNEQFF
TRBV25-1,TRBJ1-1,15,CASSALTGFIAEAFF
TRBV29-1,TRBJ1-3,16,CSVVQPAGTTGNTIYF
TRBV27,TRBJ1-1,16,CASSLNEWRGNTEAFF
TRBV4-1,TRBJ1-2,14,CASSRGRGGGGYTF